A single sample is the source of the 28 T cell receptor beta chains below, sequenced in a study of blood T cell repertoires in COVID-19. TCRdb's copy holds only in-frame clones and misses some; the assay was immunoSEQ multiplex PCR. Found here are over 70,000 clones, 91% of them singletons; the top ten hold 2% to 3%. Sample: peripheral blood. These TCRs come from a man in his fifties with COVID-19, enrolled during active disease.

V gene TRBV6-5 combines with J gene TRBJ2-3, with D hard to call. The CDR3 covers 13 residues. Germline V gene data show CDR1 as MNHEY and CDR2 as SVGAGI. V lost 8 bases and J lost 0, with 9 bases in between. The CDR3 loop reads CASRRSSTDTQYF. In DNA form, the CDR3 reads TGTGCCAGCCGGCGGTCTAGCACAGATACGCAGTATTTT.

V and J are TRBV6-2 or TRBV6-3 and TRBJ2-4, with a tentative D call TRBD1 (6 bases). The length of the CDR3 is 16 residues. CDR1 and CDR2 (germline): MNHEY, SVGEGT. Trimming removed 2 bases from V and 1 base from J, with 12 bases in between. The CDR3 here is CASSYVPGEAKNIQYF. As DNA, the CDR3 is TGTGCCAGCAGTTACGTTCCAGGGGAGGCCAAAAACATTCAGTACTTC.

The chain combines TRBV30 with TRBJ2-2; TRBD2 matches 7 bases. In germline, CDR1 is GTSNPN, CDR2 SVGIG (reference sequence). The CDR3 sequence is 15 residues long. V was clipped by 3 bases and J by 8 bases; unmatched bases: 12. The chain's CDR3 is CAWRLLATRGGELFF. The CDR3 coding sequence is TGTGCCTGGAGGTTACTAGCGACCCGAGGGGGGGAGCTGTTTTTT.

The chain links TRBV5-6 to TRBJ2-2, with D unclear. The CDR3 spans 18 residues. V was clipped by 2 bases and J by 6 bases, with 23 bases between them. In germline, CDR1 is SGHDT, CDR2 YYEEEE. The CDR3 nucleotides are TGTGCCAGCAGCTTAATCCGCCAGGTCGGATTTCACGCCGGGGAGCTGTTTTTT. Its translation is CASSLIRQVGFHAGELFF.

In its sample, this clone was seen once. The J gene is TRBJ2-1, the V gene TRBV5-1; D not certain. From germline, CDR1 is SGHRS and CDR2 YFSETQ. The length of the CDR3 is 13 residues. The germline V and J ends were trimmed by 6 bases and 0 bases, with 7 bases remaining between them. CDR3: CASTPSSYNEQFF. The CDR3 nucleotides read TGCGCCAGCACCCCGAGCTCCTACAATGAGCAGTTCTTC. Combining the CDR3 with reference TRBV5-1 and TRBJ2-1 gives the whole variable domain KAGVTQTPRYLIKTRGQQVTLSCSPISGHRSVSWYQQTPGQGLQFLFEYFSETQRNKGNFPGRFSGRQFSNSRSEMNVSTLELGDSALYLCASTPSSYNEQFFGPGTRLTVL.

The gene calls are TRBV4-1 and TRBJ2-3; D uncertain. With 2 bases removed from V and 0 bases from J, the gap between germline ends came to 12 bases. CDR1 is MGHRA and CDR2 is YSYEKL in the germline V gene. CDR3 size: 16 residues. CDR3 sequence (DNA): TGCGCCAGCAGCCAAAATGGCCCTCCGAGCACAGATACGCAGTATTTT. Amino acids: CASSQNGPPSTDTQYF.

The V and J genes are TRBV3-1 (or the pseudogene TRBV3-2) and TRBJ2-1, with 8 bases matching TRBD1. This CDR3 has 13 amino acids. J gave up 8 bases and V 3 bases, and 3 bases lay outside the gene matches. Per germline, CDR1 LGHDT and CDR2 YNNKEL (reference sequence). The CDR3 sequence is CASSQAGGYEQFF. The CDR3 coding sequence is TGTGCCAGCAGCCAGGCAGGGGGCTATGAGCAGTTCTTC.

This chain uses TRBV29-1 with TRBJ2-3, with 9 bases aligning to TRBD2. Germline V CDR1 and CDR2: SQVTM, ANQGSEA. J gave up 3 bases and V 6 bases, and 16 bases lay outside the gene matches. This CDR3 has 17 residues. The CDR3 DNA sequence: TGCAGCGTGCTGGGTGCCTCGGCGGGAGGGCTTACAGATACGCAGTATTTT. It translates to CSVLGASAGGLTDTQYF.

This clone appeared a single time. This chain connects TRBV9 to TRBJ2-3, with 8 bases that match TRBD2. The J segment lost 2 bases and the V segment lost 4 bases, leaving 3 bases of the junction unmatched. Germline V lookup: CDR1 SGDLS, CDR2 YYNGEE. The CDR3 has 14 residues. The CDR3 coding sequence is TGTGCCAGCAGCCCAGCGGGAGTCACAGATACGCAGTATTTT. It encodes CASSPAGVTDTQYF.

V gene TRBV3-1 (or the pseudogene TRBV3-2) combines with J gene TRBJ2-5, with D perhaps matching TRBD2 (5 bases). The CDR3 is made up of 14 amino acids. V lost 1 base, J lost 5 bases, and 11 bases lay in between. Per the germline V gene, CDR1 is LGHDT and CDR2 is YNNKEL (reference sequence). The CDR3 DNA reads TGTGCCAGCAGCCAAGCGGGCTCGGGGGAGACCCAGTACTTC. This encodes CASSQAGSGETQYF.

This chain joins TRBV27 and TRBJ2-3; TRBD2 matches 10 bases. CDR3 length: 15 residues. V lost 3 bases, J lost 1 base, and 1 base stayed unmatched. Germline V CDR1 and CDR2: MNHEY, SMNVEV (reference sequence). Written as DNA, the CDR3 is TGTGCCAGCAGTTTCGGACTAGCGGGCACAGATACGCAGTATTTT. This encodes CASSFGLAGTDTQYF.

The gene calls are TRBV5-1 and TRBJ2-1; D not resolved. Between the trimmed V and J ends, which lost 4 bases and 1 base, there was a span of 12 bases. Germline V gene lookup returns CDR1 SGHRS and CDR2 YFSETQ. The CDR3 spans 15 residues. The CDR3 DNA reads TGCGCCAGCAGCCCGCGCACAGTTTCCTACAATGAGCAGTTCTTC. Its protein is CASSPRTVSYNEQFF.

V usage is TRBV5-4 and J usage is TRBJ2-5, with D possibly TRBD2 on 7 matching bases. Trimming removed 4 bases from V and 9 bases from J, with 16 bases in between. The length of the CDR3 is 13 residues. CDR1 and CDR2 (germline): SGHNT, YYREEE (reference sequence). The CDR3, as DNA: TGTGCCAGCAGCGGGGGGGGCGGTGTGGCCCAGTACTTC. Translation: CASSGGGGVAQYF.

This chain links TRBV9 with TRBJ2-1, with 9 nucleotides matching TRBD1. The V gene end was trimmed by 2 bases and the J gene end by 9 bases; junction bases not matched to a gene: 12. CDR3 length: 16 amino acids. CDR1 SGDLS and CDR2 YYNGEE come from the germline V gene. The DNA of the CDR3 is TGTGCCAGCAGCGTGGCCGGGACAGGGATTGCTGGTGAGCAGTTCTTC. This translates into CASSVAGTGIAGEQFF.

This clone has just one count. The chain is built from TRBV7-2 and TRBJ1-5, with unresolved D. Germline V gene sequence: CDR1 SGHTA, CDR2 FQGNSA. This CDR3 comprises 15 residues. V gave up 4 bases and J gave up 2 bases, with 12 bases separating them. CDR3 DNA: TGTGCCAGCAGCTCAGAGGGAATTGGCAATCAGCCCCAGCATTTT. It yields the protein CASSSEGIGNQPQHF.

This clone was observed once. The chain joins TRBV24-1 to TRBJ2-3, with TRBD1 identical over 9 bases. CDR1 and CDR2 from the germline V gene are KGHDR and SFDVKD. With V trimmed by 4 bases and J by 3 bases, 10 bases remained unmatched. CDR3 length equals 17 residues. The CDR3, as DNA: TGTGCCACCAGTGACCCCGGGACAGGGCTTTTGACAGATACGCAGTATTTT. Protein product: CATSDPGTGLLTDTQYF.

The chain has TRBV28 and TRBJ1-2; perhaps TRBD1 as D (5 bases). This CDR3 is 16 amino acids long. Deletions cut 6 bases from V and 7 bases from J, with 24 bases between. Germline CDR1 is MDHEN and CDR2 is SYDVKM. The CDR3 region has the DNA TGTGCCAGCAGCTTAATGGCGCGGGGCCGCTCGTCTGGCTACACCTTC. It specifies CASSLMARGRSSGYTF.

The CDR3 spells CASSYGGQAPYQPQHF. DNA of the CDR3: TGTGCCAGCAGTTACGGGGGACAGGCCCCTTATCAGCCCCAGCATTTT. The chain joins TRBV6-5 to TRBJ1-5, with 8 bases aligning to TRBD1. CDR1 and CDR2 (germline): MNHEY, SVGAGI. Trimming removed 2 bases from V and 5 bases from J; junction bases left unmatched: 8. This CDR3 has 16 amino acids.

This sequence joins TRBV27 and TRBJ2-1; 11 bases agree with TRBD1. Germline values: CDR1 MNHEY, CDR2 SMNVEV (reference sequence). V lost 7 bases, J lost 9 bases, and 5 bases stayed unmatched. This CDR3 spans 13 amino acids. As DNA, the CDR3 is TGTGCCAGCATGGGACAGGGGGTACGTGAGCAGTTCTTC. Translation gives CASMGQGVREQFF.

V is TRBV2 and J is TRBJ2-6, with D uncertain. This CDR3 is built from 10 residues. Trimming took 10 bases from V and 7 from J, leaving 5 bases between them. In germline, CDR1 is SNHLY, CDR2 FYNNEI. CDR3 sequence (DNA): TGTGCCACTTCCGCCAACGTCCTGACTTTC. Translating gives CATSANVLTF.

V and J are TRBV18 and TRBJ2-1; weak D call: TRBD2 (6 bases). Germline V gives CDR1 KGHSH, CDR2 LQKENI. This CDR3 has 15 residues. V lost 3 bases and J lost 3, with 12 bases in between. The chain's CDR3 is CASSPGQEGYNEQFF. CDR3 nucleotides: TGTGCCAGCTCACCCGGTCAGGAGGGCTACAATGAGCAGTTCTTC.

V gene TRBV7-9 combines with J gene TRBJ2-2; TRBD2 aligns across 12 bases. V gave up 1 base and J gave up 6 bases; unmatched junction bases: 6. CDR3 length equals 17 residues. CDR1 and CDR2 (germline): SEHNR, FQNEAQ (reference sequence). In DNA form, the CDR3 reads TGTGCCAGCAGCTTAGGACTAGCGGGAGTCGACGCCGGGGAGCTGTTTTTT. Translated, it gives CASSLGLAGVDAGELFF.

The rearrangement joins TRBV3-1 (or the pseudogene TRBV3-2) to TRBJ1-1; D is unclear. This CDR3 contains 14 residues. Trimming stripped 0 bases from V and 6 bases from J, with 11 bases between. The V gene's germline CDR1 is LGHDT and CDR2 YNNKEL (reference sequence). CDR3 sequence: CASSQDLPGSEAFF. The CDR3 bases are TGTGCCAGCAGCCAAGATCTGCCAGGCTCTGAAGCTTTCTTT.

The chain joins TRBV19 to TRBJ2-2; D remains unclear. V lost 10 bases, J lost 0 bases, and 12 bases lay in between. Per germline, CDR1 LNHDA and CDR2 SQIVND (reference sequence). The CDR3 loop spans 14 amino acids. CDR3 DNA sequence: TGTGCCACCAGAGAGGCAGCGAACACCGGGGAGCTGTTTTTT. Amino acid sequence: CATREAANTGELFF.

This chain uses TRBV6-6 with TRBJ1-5; weak D call: TRBD1 (5 bases). The CDR3 sequence is 14 residues long. The germline gives CDR1 MNHNY, CDR2 SVGAGI (reference sequence). The germline V and J ends were trimmed by 0 bases and 11 bases, with 14 bases remaining between them. The CDR3 here is CASSYSGQLEAQHF. The DNA for the CDR3 is TGTGCCAGCAGTTACTCGGGGCAGCTCGAGGCCCAGCATTTT.

This chain joins TRBV18 and TRBJ1-1, with 8 bases matching TRBD1. Germline values: CDR1 KGHSH, CDR2 LQKENI. J was trimmed by 3 bases and V by 2 bases; bases with no gene match: 8. The CDR3 is made up of 16 amino acids. This chain's CDR3 is CASSPRTGTGHTEAFF. In nucleotides, the CDR3 is TGTGCCAGCTCACCAAGAACCGGGACAGGTCACACTGAAGCTTTCTTT. Full variable domain (missing parts from reference TRBV18 and TRBJ1-1): NAGVMQNPRHLVRRRGQEARLRCSPMKGHSHVYWYRQLPEEGLKFMVYLQKENIIDESGMPKERFSAEFPKEGPSILRIQQVVRGDSAAYFCASSPRTGTGHTEAFFGQGTRLTVV.

The chain joins TRBV5-1 to TRBJ2-5; D may be TRBD2 (6 bases). V was trimmed by 4 bases and J by 2 bases, leaving 12 bases between them. The CDR3 spans 14 residues. Germline V gene data show CDR1 as SGHRS and CDR2 as YFSETQ. In DNA, the CDR3 is TGCGCCAGCAGCGCGGGACGGGCACAAGAGACCCAGTACTTC. It translates to CASSAGRAQETQYF. Looking up the rest from reference TRBV5-1 and TRBJ2-5 gives the full variable domain: KAGVTQTPRYLIKTRGQQVTLSCSPISGHRSVSWYQQTPGQGLQFLFEYFSETQRNKGNFPGRFSGRQFSNSRSEMNVSTLELGDSALYLCASSAGRAQETQYFGPGTRLLVL.

The V and J genes are TRBV7-2 and TRBJ1-1; tentative D call: TRBD1 (6 bases). The CDR3 loop spans 15 amino acids. The germline gives CDR1 SGHTA, CDR2 FQGNSA. Trimming cost V 5 bases and J 4 bases, with 17 bases left between them. In nucleotides, the CDR3 is TGTGCCAGCAGCCAAGGGGGGGTTAGGACCACTGAAGCTTTCTTT. Protein: CASSQGGVRTTEAFF.